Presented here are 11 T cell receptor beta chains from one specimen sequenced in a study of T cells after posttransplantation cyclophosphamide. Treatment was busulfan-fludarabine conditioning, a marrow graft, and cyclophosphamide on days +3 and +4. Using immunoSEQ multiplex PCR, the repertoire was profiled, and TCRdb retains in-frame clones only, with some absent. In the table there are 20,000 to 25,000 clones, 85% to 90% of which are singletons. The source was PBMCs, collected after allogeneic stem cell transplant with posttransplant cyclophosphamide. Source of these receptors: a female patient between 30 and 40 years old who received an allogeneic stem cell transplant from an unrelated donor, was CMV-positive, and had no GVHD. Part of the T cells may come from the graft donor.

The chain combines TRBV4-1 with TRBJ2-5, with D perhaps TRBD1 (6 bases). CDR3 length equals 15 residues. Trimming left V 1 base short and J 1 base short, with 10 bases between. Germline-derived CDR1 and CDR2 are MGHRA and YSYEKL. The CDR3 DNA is TGCGCCAGCAGCCAAGGGGGGACACTCCAAGAGACCCAGTACTTC. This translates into CASSQGGTLQETQYF.

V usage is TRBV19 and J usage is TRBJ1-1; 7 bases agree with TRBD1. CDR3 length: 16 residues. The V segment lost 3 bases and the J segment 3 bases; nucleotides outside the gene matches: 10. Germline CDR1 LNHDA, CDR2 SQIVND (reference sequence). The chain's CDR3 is CASSIPRQGRYTEAFF. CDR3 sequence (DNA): TGTGCCAGTAGTATCCCCAGACAGGGAAGGTACACTGAAGCTTTCTTT.

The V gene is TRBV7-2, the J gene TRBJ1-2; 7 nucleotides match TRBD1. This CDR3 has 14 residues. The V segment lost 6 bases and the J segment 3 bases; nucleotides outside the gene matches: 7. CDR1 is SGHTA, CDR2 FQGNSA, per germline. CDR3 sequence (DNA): TGTGCCAGCAGTACACAGGGGTTCTACTATGGCTACACCTTC. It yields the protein CASSTQGFYYGYTF.

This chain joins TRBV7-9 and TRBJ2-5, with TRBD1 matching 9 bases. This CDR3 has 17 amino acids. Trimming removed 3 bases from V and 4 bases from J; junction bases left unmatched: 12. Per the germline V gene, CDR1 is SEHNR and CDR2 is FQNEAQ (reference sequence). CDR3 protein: CASSLTVGQGFRETQYF. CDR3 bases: TGTGCCAGCAGCTTGACCGTCGGACAGGGGTTTCGAGAGACCCAGTACTTC.

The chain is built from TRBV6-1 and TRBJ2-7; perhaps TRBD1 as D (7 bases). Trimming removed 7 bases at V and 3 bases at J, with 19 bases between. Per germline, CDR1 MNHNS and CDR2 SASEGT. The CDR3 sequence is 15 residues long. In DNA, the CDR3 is TGTGCCAGCACCCCTAGGTCAGGGGGACTCTACGAGCAGTACTTC. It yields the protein CASTPRSGGLYEQYF.

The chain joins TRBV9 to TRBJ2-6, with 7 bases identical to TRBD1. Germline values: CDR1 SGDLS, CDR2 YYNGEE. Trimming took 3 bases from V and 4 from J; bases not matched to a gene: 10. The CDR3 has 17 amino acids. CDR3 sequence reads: CASSENRGRRGANVLTF. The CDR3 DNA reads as TGTGCCAGCAGCGAAAACAGGGGTCGAAGAGGGGCCAACGTCCTGACTTTC.

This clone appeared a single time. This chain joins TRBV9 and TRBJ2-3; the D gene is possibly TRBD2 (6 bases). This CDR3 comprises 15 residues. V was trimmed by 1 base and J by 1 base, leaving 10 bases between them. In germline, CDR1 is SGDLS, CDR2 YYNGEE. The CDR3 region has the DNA TGTGCCAGCAGCGTACGCACGGGGGGCACAGATACGCAGTATTTT. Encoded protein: CASSVRTGGTDTQYF.

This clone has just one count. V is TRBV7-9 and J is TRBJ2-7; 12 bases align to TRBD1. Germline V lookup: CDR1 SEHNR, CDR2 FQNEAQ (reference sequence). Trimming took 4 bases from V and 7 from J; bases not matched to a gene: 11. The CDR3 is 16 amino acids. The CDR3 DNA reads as TGTGCCAGCAGCTCCATCCGGGACAGGGGGCTTGGGGAGCAGTACTTC. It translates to CASSSIRDRGLGEQYF.

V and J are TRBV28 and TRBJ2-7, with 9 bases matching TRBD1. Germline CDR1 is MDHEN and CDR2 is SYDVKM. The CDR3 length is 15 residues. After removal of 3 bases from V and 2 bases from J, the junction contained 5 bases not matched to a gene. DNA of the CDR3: TGTGCCAGCAGTTTTCCGACAGGGGGGGCCTACGAGCAGTACTTC. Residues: CASSFPTGGAYEQYF.

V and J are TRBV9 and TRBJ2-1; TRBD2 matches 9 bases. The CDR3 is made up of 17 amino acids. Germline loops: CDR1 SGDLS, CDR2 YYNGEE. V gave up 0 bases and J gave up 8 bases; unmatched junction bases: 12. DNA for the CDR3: TGTGCCAGCAGCGTAGATCCTAGCGGGGTCGTTTTGGATGAGCAGTTCTTC. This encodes CASSVDPSGVVLDEQFF.

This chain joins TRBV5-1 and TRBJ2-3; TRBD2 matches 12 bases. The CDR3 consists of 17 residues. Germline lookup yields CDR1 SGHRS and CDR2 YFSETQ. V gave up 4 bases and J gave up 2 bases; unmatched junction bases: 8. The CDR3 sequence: CASSLTSGGWITDTQYF. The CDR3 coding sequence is TGCGCCAGCAGCCTGACTAGCGGGGGTTGGATCACAGATACGCAGTATTTT.